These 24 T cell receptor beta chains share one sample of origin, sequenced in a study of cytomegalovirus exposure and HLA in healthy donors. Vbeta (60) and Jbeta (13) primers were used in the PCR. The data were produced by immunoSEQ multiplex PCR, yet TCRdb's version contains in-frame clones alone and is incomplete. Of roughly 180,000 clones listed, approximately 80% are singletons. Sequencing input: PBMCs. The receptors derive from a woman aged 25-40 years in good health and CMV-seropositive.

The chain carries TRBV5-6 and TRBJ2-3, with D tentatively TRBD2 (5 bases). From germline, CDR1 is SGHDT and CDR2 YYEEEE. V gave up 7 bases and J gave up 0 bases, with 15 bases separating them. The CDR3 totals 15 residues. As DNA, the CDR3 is TGTGCCAGCGCACGGAGGTCCGGGAGCACAGATACGCAGTATTTT. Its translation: CASARRSGSTDTQYF.

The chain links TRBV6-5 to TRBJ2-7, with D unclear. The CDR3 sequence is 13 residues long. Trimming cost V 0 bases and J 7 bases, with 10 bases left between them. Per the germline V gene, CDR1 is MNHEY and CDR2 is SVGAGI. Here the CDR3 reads CASSYSPSQEQYF. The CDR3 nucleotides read TGTGCCAGCAGTTACTCTCCTAGTCAGGAGCAGTACTTC.

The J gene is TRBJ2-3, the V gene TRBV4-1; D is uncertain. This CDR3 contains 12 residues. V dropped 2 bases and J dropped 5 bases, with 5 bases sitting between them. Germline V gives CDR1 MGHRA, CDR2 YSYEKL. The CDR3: CASSQPRDTQYF. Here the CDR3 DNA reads TGCGCCAGCAGCCAACCCAGAGATACGCAGTATTTT.

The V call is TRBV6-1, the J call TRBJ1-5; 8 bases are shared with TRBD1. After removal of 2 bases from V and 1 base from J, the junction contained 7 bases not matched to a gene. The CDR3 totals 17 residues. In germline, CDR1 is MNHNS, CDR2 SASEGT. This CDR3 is CASSEQGATLSNQPQHF. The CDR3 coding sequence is TGTGCCAGCAGTGAACAGGGGGCGACCCTCAGCAATCAGCCCCAGCATTTT.

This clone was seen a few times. The CDR3 is CASSRTGATDTQYF. The CDR3 DNA is TGCGCCAGCAGCAGAACAGGAGCCACAGATACGCAGTATTTT. V gene TRBV5-1 combines with J gene TRBJ2-3; TRBD1 is a possible D gene (5 bases). The CDR3 is 14 residues long. V was clipped by 4 bases and J by 2 bases, with 11 bases between them. The germline V gene encodes CDR1 SGHRS and CDR2 YFSETQ.

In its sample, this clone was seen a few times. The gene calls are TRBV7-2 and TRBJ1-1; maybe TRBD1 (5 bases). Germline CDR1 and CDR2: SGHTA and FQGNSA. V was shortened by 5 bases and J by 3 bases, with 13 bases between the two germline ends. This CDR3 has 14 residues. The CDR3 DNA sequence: TGTGCCAGCAGCCGGGGGAACCAAGACACTGAAGCTTTCTTT. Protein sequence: CASSRGNQDTEAFF.

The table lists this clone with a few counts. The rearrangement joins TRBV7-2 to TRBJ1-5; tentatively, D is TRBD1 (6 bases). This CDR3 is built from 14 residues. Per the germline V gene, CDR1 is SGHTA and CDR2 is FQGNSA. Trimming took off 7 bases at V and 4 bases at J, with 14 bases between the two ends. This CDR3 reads CASTQTGLNQPQHF. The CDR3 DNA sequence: TGTGCCAGCACCCAGACAGGCTTAAATCAGCCCCAGCATTTT.

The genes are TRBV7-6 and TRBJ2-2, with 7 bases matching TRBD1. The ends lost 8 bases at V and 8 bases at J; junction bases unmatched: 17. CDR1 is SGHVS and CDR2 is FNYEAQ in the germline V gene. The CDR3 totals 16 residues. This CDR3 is CASGINRGPNRGELFF. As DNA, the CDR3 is TGTGCCAGCGGGATAAACAGGGGCCCCAACAGGGGGGAGCTGTTTTTT.

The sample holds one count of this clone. DNA of the CDR3: TGCGCCAGCAGCTTGGCCGGGACAGGGGGTTTTGAGACCCAGTACTTC. It codes for CASSLAGTGGFETQYF. The chain employs TRBV5-1 and TRBJ2-5, with 11 bases matching TRBD1. Germline assignment: CDR1 SGHRS and CDR2 YFSETQ. This CDR3 is 16 amino acids long. Unmatched junction bases numbered 6, after V lost 0 bases and J lost 5 bases.

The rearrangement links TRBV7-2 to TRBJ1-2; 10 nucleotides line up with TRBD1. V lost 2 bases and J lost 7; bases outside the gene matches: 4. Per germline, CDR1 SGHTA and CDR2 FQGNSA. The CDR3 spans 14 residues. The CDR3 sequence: CASSLWDRGSGYTF. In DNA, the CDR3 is TGTGCCAGCAGCTTATGGGACAGGGGAAGTGGCTACACCTTC.

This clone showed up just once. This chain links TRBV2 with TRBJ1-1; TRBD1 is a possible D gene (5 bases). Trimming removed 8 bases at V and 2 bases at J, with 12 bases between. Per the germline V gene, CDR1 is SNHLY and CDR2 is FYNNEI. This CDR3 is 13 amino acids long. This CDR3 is CASAQGRNTEAFF. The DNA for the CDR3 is TGTGCCAGCGCCCAGGGAAGAAACACTGAAGCTTTCTTT.

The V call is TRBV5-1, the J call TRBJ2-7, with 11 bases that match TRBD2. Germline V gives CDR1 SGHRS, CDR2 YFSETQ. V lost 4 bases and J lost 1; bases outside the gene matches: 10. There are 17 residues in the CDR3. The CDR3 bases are TGCGCCAGCAGCAGAGGGAGCCTAGCGGGGGGATCCTACGAGCAGTACTTC. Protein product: CASSRGSLAGGSYEQYF.

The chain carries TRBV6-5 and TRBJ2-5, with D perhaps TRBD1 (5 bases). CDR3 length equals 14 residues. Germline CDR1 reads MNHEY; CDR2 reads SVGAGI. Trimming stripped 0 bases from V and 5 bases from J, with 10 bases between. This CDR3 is CASSYSTVAETQYF. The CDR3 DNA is TGTGCCAGCAGTTACTCGACAGTGGCGGAGACCCAGTACTTC.

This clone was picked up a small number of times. CDR3 in DNA: TGTGCCAGCAATTTGGGGGGAAGCAGCAATCAGCCCCAGCATTTT. Its translation: CASNLGGSSNQPQHF. The gene calls are TRBV6-6 and TRBJ1-5; D is possibly TRBD1 (5 bases). V was shortened by 7 bases and J by 1 base, with 14 bases between the two germline ends. The CDR3 is 15 amino acids. The germline gives CDR1 MNHNY, CDR2 SVGAGI (reference sequence).

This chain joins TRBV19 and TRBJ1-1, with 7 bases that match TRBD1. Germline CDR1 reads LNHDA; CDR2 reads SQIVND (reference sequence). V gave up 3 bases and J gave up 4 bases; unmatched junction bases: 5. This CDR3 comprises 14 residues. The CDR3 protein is CASSIDRDRTEAFF. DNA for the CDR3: TGTGCCAGTAGTATTGACAGGGATCGCACTGAAGCTTTCTTT.

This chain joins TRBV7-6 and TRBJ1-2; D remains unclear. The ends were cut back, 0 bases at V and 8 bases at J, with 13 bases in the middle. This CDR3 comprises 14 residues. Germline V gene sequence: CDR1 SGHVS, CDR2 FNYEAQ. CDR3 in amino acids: CASSLASPPQGYTF. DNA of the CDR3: TGTGCCAGCAGCTTAGCGTCGCCTCCACAGGGCTACACCTTC.

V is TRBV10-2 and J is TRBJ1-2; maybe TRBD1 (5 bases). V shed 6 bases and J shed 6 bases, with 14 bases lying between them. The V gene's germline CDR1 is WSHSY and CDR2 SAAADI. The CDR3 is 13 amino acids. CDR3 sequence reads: CASRPGDEHGYTF. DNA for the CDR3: TGCGCCAGCAGGCCGGGGGATGAACATGGCTACACCTTC.

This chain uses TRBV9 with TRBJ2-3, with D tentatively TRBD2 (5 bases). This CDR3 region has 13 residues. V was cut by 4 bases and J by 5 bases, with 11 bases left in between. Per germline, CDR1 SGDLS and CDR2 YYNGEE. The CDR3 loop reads CASSQGRVDTQYF. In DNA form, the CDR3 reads TGTGCCAGCAGCCAAGGGCGGGTAGATACGCAGTATTTT.

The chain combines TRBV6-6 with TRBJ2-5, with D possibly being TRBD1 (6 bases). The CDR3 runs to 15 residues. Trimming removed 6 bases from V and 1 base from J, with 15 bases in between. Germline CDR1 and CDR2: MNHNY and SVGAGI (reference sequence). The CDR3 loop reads CASRSTGRSQETQYF. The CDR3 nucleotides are TGTGCCAGCAGAAGTACAGGGCGCTCCCAAGAGACCCAGTACTTC.

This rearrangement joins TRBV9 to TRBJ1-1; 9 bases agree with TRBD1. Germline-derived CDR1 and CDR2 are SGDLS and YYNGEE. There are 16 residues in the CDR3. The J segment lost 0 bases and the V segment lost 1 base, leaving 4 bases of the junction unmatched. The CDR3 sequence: CASSVRTGDMNTEAFF. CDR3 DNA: TGTGCCAGCAGCGTAAGGACAGGGGACATGAACACTGAAGCTTTCTTT.

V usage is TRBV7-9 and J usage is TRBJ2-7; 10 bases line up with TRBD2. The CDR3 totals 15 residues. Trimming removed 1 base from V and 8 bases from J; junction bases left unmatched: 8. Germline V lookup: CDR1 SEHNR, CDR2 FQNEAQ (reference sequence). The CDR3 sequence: CASSLGLAGVGKQYF. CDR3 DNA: TGTGCCAGCAGCTTAGGGCTAGCGGGAGTAGGGAAGCAGTACTTC.

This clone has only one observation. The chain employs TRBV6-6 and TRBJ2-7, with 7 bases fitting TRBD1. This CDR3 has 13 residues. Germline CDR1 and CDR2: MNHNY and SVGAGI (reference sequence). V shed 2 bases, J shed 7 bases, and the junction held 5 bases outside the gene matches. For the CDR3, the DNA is TGTGCCAGCAGTTACCAGAGGGGGCAGGAGCAGTACTTC. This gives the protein CASSYQRGQEQYF.

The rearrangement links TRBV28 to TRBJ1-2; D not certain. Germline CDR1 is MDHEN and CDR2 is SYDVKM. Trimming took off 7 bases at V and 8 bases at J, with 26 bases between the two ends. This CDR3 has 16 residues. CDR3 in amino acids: CASKLTSSGIMGGYTF. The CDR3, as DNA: TGTGCCAGCAAACTAACATCAAGCGGGATTATGGGAGGCTACACCTTC.

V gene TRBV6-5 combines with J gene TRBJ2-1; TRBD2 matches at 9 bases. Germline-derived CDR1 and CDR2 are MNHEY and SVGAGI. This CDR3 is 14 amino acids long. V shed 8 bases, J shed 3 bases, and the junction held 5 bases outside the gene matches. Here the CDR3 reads CASETSGSYNEQFF. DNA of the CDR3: TGTGCCAGCGAGACTAGCGGCAGCTACAATGAGCAGTTCTTC.